This T cell receptor (beta chain) appears in the sequencing data of a study of blood T cells in healthy people across ages. In the case of this clonotype: Its antigen is unidentified.

Peripheral blood samples of roughly 9.9 milliliters were drawn from each donor. V lost 6 bases, J lost 2 bases, and 11 bases stayed unmatched. CDR1 is MNHNS and CDR2 is SASEGT in the germline V gene. The CDR3 runs to 16 residues. Sample-barcoded 5' priming and a J-beta primer mix drove a second PCR of about 6 to 12 cycles. Using its own MiXCR run on the 5' RACE reads, TCRdb lists one record per CDR3 protein. Here the sample spans 800,000 or so distinct CDR3 sequences, 20% to 25% being singletons. Study conclusions and caveats: The fall in TCR beta diversity per million T cells was roughly linear with age.

Separately, the same data were catalogued under a study of T cells of mothers and their children.

The chain recombines TRBV6-1 with TRBJ2-5; 8 bases are a match to TRBD1. Material: blood. This TCR derives from a boy younger than 18 in good health. In DNA form, the CDR3 reads TGTGCCAGCAGACCCGTGATGGGACAGGAGCAAGAGACCCAGTACTTC. Translating it yields CASRPVMGQEQETQYF.